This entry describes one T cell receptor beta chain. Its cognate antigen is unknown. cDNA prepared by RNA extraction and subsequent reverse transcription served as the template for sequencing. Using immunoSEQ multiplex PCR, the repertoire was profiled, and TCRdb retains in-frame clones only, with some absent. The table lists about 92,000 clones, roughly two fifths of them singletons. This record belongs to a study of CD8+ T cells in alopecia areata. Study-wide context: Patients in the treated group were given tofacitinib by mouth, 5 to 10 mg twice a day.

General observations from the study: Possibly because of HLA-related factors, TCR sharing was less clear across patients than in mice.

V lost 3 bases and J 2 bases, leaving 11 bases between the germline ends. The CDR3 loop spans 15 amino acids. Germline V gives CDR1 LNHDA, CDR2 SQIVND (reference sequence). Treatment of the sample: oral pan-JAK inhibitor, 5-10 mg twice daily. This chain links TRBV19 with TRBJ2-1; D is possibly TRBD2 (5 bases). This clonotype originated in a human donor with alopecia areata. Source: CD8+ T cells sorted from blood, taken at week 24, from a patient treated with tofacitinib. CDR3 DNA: TGTGCCAGTAGTATGGTCCCGGGGACCTACAATGAGCAGTTCTTC. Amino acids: CASSMVPGTYNEQFF.